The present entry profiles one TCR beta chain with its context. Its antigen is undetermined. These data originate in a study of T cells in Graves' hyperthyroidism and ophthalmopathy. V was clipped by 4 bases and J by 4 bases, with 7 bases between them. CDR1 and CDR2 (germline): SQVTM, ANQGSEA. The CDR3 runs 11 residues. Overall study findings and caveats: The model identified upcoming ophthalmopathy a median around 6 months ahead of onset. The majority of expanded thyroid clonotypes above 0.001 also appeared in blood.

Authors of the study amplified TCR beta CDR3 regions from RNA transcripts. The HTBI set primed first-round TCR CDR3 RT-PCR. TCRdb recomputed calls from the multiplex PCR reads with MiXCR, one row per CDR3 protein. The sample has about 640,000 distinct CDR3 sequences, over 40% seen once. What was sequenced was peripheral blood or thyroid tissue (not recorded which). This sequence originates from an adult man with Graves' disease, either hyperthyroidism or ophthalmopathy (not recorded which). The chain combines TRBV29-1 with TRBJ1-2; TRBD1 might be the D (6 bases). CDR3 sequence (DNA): TGCAGCGTTGTACAGGGCTATGGCTACACCTTC. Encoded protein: CSVVQGYGYTF.